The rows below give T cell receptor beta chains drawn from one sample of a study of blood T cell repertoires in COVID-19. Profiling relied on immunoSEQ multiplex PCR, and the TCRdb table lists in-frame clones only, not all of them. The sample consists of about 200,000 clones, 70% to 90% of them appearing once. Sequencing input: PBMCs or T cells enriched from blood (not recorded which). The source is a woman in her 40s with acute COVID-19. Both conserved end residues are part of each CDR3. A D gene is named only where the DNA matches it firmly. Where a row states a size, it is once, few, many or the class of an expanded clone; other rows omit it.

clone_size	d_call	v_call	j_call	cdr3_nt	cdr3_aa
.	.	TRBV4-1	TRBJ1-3	TGCGCCAGCAGCTTACAGCCGTCCTCTGGAAACACCATATATTTT	CASSLQPSSGNTIYF
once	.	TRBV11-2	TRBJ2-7	TGTGCCAGCAGCCCCTCCCGGGTCCTCTACGAGCAGTACTTC	CASSPSRVLYEQYF
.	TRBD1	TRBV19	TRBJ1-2	TGTGCCAGTAGTGGATCGGACAGGGCGAGCTATGGCTACACCTTC	CASSGSDRASYGYTF
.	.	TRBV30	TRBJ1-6	TGTGCCTGGATACGGGGAGGGAGTAATTCACCCCTCCACTTT	CAWIRGGSNSPLHF
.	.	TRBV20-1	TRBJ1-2	TGCAGTGCTAGTGACTCCGGACTCCCTCGAGGCGGCTACACCTTC	CSASDSGLPRGGYTF
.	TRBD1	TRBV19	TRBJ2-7	TGTGCCAGTAGCCGCCCGGGACAGGGGGCTTGGGAGCAGTACTTC	CASSRPGQGAWEQYF
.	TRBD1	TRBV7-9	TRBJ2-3	TGTGCCAGCAGGAGAGGCGGACAGGATATTCCTAGCACAGATACGCAGTATTTT	CASRRGGQDIPSTDTQYF
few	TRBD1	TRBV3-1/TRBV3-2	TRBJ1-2	TGTGCCAGCAGCGCTGCCGCCCTTTCAGGGGGCGCGAAGGGCTACACCTTC	CASSAAALSGGAKGYTF
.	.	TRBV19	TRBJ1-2	TGTGCCAGTAGACCCCCGGGAGGGGAAGGCTACACCTTC	CASRPPGGEGYTF
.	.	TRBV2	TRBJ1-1	TGTGCCAGCAGTGGGAGAGAAGCTTTCTTT	CASSGREAFF
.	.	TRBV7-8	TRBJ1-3	TGTGCCAGCAGCACTATCTCTGGGGGGGGTTTTGGAAACACCATATATTTT	CASSTISGGGFGNTIYF
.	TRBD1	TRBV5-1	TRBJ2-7	TGCGCCAGCAACCCCGGGACAGTCGTCCACGAGCAGTACTTC	CASNPGTVVHEQYF
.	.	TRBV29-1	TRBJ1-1	TGCAGCGTCCGTCCTGGTGCCGGGTCGAACACTGAAGCTTTCTTT	CSVRPGAGSNTEAFF
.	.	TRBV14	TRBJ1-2	TGTGCCAGCAGCCAGGCCAGGGGCTATGGCTACACCTTC	CASSQARGYGYTF
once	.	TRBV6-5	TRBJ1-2	TGTGCCAGCAGGCGATACTATGGCTACACCTTC	CASRRYYGYTF
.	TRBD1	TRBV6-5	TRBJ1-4	TGTGCCAGCACTAGCCGGACAGGGATTGATGAAAAACTGTTTTTT	CASTSRTGIDEKLFF
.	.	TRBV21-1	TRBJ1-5	TGTGCCAGCAGCAAAGGAGGCAGACTTTATAGCAATCAGCCCCAGCATTTT	CASSKGGRLYSNQPQHF
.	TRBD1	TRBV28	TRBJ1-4	TGTGCCAGCAGTTTGTCAGGGGGCAATGTTGAAAAACTGTTTTTT	CASSLSGGNVEKLFF
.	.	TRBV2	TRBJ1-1	TGTGCCAGCAGTGTAGTGACAGTTAACAGTGAAGCTTTCTTT	CASSVVTVNSEAFF
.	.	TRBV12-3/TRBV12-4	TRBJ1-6	TGTGCCAGCATATATTCAGAGGGCTCACCCCTCCACTTT	CASIYSEGSPLHF
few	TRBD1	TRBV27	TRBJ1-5	TGTGCCAGCAGTTTTTTGGGGACAGCGGCCCGAGAACAGCCCCAGCATTTT	CASSFLGTAAREQPQHF
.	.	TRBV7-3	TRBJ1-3	TGTGCCAGCAGCCAAAACCCACTGAGCTCTGGAAACACCATATATTTT	CASSQNPLSSGNTIYF